The 18 T cell receptor beta chains reported below all come from one sample, sequenced in a study of blood T cell repertoires in COVID-19. Profiled with immunoSEQ multiplex PCR; TCRdb holds only in-frame clones, not every one. Of some 150,000 clones listed, 80% to 85% are singletons. Specimen: peripheral blood. The receptor set was obtained from a woman aged 70-85 years with COVID-19, enrolled during active disease.

The rearrangement links TRBV7-8 to TRBJ1-6; 8 positions match TRBD1. The CDR3 length is 15 residues. Germline trimming cut 1 base from V and 8 bases from J; bases unmatched to any gene: 4. Germline loops: CDR1 SGHVS, CDR2 FQNEAQ. The CDR3 loop reads CASSLVQGAYSPLHF. In DNA form, the CDR3 reads TGTGCCAGCAGCTTAGTTCAGGGGGCTTATTCACCCCTCCACTTT.

The J gene is TRBJ2-7, the V gene TRBV5-8; 8 bases map to TRBD1. J gave up 2 bases and V 0 bases, and 1 base lay outside the gene matches. The germline CDR1 and CDR2 sequences are SGHTS and YDEGEE. The CDR3 contains 14 residues. CDR3 sequence (DNA): TGTGCCAGCAGCTTGGTGGGACAGGCCTACGAGCAGTACGTC. Translating gives CASSLVGQAYEQYV.

The genes are TRBV28 and TRBJ1-4; TRBD1 matches 8 bases. The CDR3 extends over 14 amino acids. Germline assignment: CDR1 MDHEN and CDR2 SYDVKM. V shed 4 bases and J 11 bases; nucleotides not matched to a gene: 9. The CDR3 nucleotides are TGTGCCAGCAGTTCCGGACAGGGATCGCAGAAACTGTTTTTT. It yields the protein CASSSGQGSQKLFF.

This chain links TRBV10-3 with TRBJ2-5; D not certain. V lost 5 bases and J lost 1, with 8 bases in between. CDR3 size: 13 residues. CDR1 ENHRY and CDR2 SYGVKD come from the germline V gene. The CDR3 sequence is CAISPAIQETQYF. The CDR3 DNA reads as TGTGCCATCAGTCCCGCTATCCAAGAGACCCAGTACTTC.

The chain is built from TRBV2 and TRBJ2-1; tentative D call: TRBD2 (6 bases). The CDR3 runs to 13 residues. Germline CDR1 SNHLY, CDR2 FYNNEI. V was clipped by 7 bases and J by 3 bases, with 10 bases between them. The CDR3 bases are TGTGCCAGCAAGGAGGGAGTCTACAATGAGCAGTTCTTC. Protein product: CASKEGVYNEQFF.

J is TRBJ2-5 and V is TRBV2; 7 bases align to TRBD1. Germline V gene lookup returns CDR1 SNHLY and CDR2 FYNNEI. The CDR3 has 15 amino acids. The ends lost 6 bases at V and 6 bases at J; junction bases unmatched: 13. The CDR3 DNA follows: TGTGCCAGCAGACCTGGATCGACAGGGACAAAGACCCAGTACTTC. It is translated as CASRPGSTGTKTQYF.

This chain uses TRBV4-2 with TRBJ2-4, with 7 bases lining up with TRBD2. The CDR3 is made up of 18 amino acids. The V segment lost 1 base and the J segment 5 bases; nucleotides outside the gene matches: 14. Germline CDR1 and CDR2: LGHNA and YNFKEQ. The CDR3 sequence is CASSQGGFGAGPENIQYF. CDR3 nucleotide sequence: TGTGCCAGCAGCCAAGGGGGTTTTGGAGCGGGGCCGGAAAACATTCAGTACTTC.

Only a few counts were recorded for this clone. The CDR3 DNA is TGTGCCAGCAGCTTAACAGGGCTTTCCGAGCAGTACGTC. Its protein product is CASSLTGLSEQYV. The chain links TRBV5-6 to TRBJ2-7, with TRBD1 as a possible D gene (6 bases). This CDR3 comprises 13 residues. The V gene's germline CDR1 is SGHDT and CDR2 YYEEEE. The ends were cut back, 2 bases at V and 6 bases at J, with 12 bases in the middle.

This chain links TRBV6-5 with TRBJ1-5, with D unresolved. Per the germline V gene, CDR1 is MNHEY and CDR2 is SVGAGI. Trimming took off 2 bases at V and 4 bases at J, with 9 bases between the two ends. This CDR3 is built from 14 residues. The chain's CDR3 is CASSYHPVNQPQHF. The CDR3 DNA is TGTGCCAGCAGTTACCATCCGGTAAATCAGCCCCAGCATTTT.

The chain employs TRBV24-1 and TRBJ1-2, with 11 bases aligning to TRBD1. The CDR3 extends over 16 amino acids. V lost 4 bases and J lost 4; bases outside the gene matches: 7. Germline CDR1 and CDR2: KGHDR and SFDVKD. Written as DNA, the CDR3 is TGTGCCACCAGTGACGGACAGGGGGCGCCCATCTATGGCTACACCTTC. This gives the protein CATSDGQGAPIYGYTF.

This chain joins TRBV25-1 and TRBJ2-7, with D possibly TRBD1 on 6 matching bases. V lost 8 bases and J lost 0, with 11 bases in between. The germline CDR1 and CDR2 sequences are MGHDK and SYGVNS. The CDR3 has 13 amino acids. As DNA, the CDR3 is TGTGCCAGCCGTGGACAGAGCTCCTACGAGCAGTACGTC. It yields the protein CASRGQSSYEQYV.

The rearrangement uses TRBV12-5 and TRBJ1-3, with TRBD1 matching over 9 bases. Germline CDR1 reads LGHNT; CDR2 reads FRNRAP. CDR3 length equals 14 residues. V lost 6 bases to trimming and J lost 7 bases; unmatched junction nucleotides: 7. CDR3 sequence (DNA): TGTGCTAGTGGCCAAACCGGGACAGGGAACACCATATATTTT. Its translation: CASGQTGTGNTIYF.

The gene calls are TRBV5-5 and TRBJ1-4, with 10 nucleotides matching TRBD1. The CDR3 contains 15 residues. The germline V gene has CDR1 SGHKS and CDR2 YYEKEE (reference sequence). Trimming took 5 bases from V and 6 from J; bases not matched to a gene: 7. Here the CDR3 DNA reads TGTGCCAGCAGTAAAACCGGGACAGGGGATGAAAAACTGTTTTTT. Residues: CASSKTGTGDEKLFF.

J is TRBJ1-1 and V is TRBV6-6; 8 bases are a match to TRBD1. CDR3 length: 13 amino acids. The junction had 4 bases not matched to a gene; V was cut back by 5 bases and J by 5 bases. Looked up from germline, CDR1 is MNHNY and CDR2 is SVGAGI (reference sequence). This chain's CDR3 is CASSQGARTEAFF. The CDR3 DNA sequence: TGTGCCAGCAGTCAGGGGGCAAGAACTGAAGCTTTCTTT.

The chain is built from TRBV23-1 and TRBJ1-4, with a possible D match to TRBD1 (6 bases). TRBV23-1 is treated as an ORF (open reading frame) with a function not yet certain. CDR3 length equals 15 residues. V dropped 7 bases and J dropped 7 bases, with 19 bases sitting between them. The CDR3 protein is CASTLRGGRREKLFF. Here the CDR3 DNA reads TGCGCCAGCACTCTGAGGGGGGGGCGTCGTGAAAAACTGTTTTTT.

This chain links TRBV6-2 or TRBV6-3 with TRBJ1-5, with D tentatively TRBD1 (6 bases). Trimming stripped 4 bases from V and 5 bases from J, with 12 bases between. The CDR3 contains 14 residues. Germline values: CDR1 MNHEY, CDR2 SVGEGT. The CDR3 is CASSSTGWDQPQHF. CDR3 coding DNA: TGTGCCAGCAGTTCAACAGGGTGGGATCAGCCCCAGCATTTT.

This clone was detected a few times. The rearrangement links TRBV7-9 to TRBJ1-1; D is unresolved. Germline CDR1 reads SEHNR; CDR2 reads FQNEAQ (reference sequence). The CDR3 is made up of 13 amino acids. The V end lost 5 bases, the J end lost 1 base, and 8 bases lay between the germline ends. The CDR3 DNA is TGTGCCAGCAGCATATACAAGAACACTGAAGCTTTCTTT. As protein: CASSIYKNTEAFF.

The V and J genes are TRBV19 and TRBJ2-5, with 8 bases identical to TRBD1. V dropped 4 bases and J dropped 4; count of bases not matched to a gene: 5. Germline assignment: CDR1 LNHDA and CDR2 SQIVND (reference sequence). This CDR3 contains 14 residues. CDR3: CASSRTGLGETQYF. CDR3 sequence (DNA): TGTGCCAGTAGTAGGACAGGGCTAGGAGAGACCCAGTACTTC.